This T cell receptor (beta chain) was retrieved from a study of blood T cell repertoires in COVID-19. Across the study: The United States, Italy and Spain were the sources of the acute and convalescent COVID-19 samples. T cells, B-cell-depleted T cells, or PBMCs supplied cDNA or gDNA.

The junction had 11 bases not matched to a gene; V was cut back by 8 bases and J by 4 bases. This CDR3 is 15 amino acids long. Germline V gene lookup returns CDR1 KGHDR and CDR2 SFDVKD. Authors' data handling: Nucleated cell counts were estimated from reference gene primer amplification. The protocol was immunoSEQ multiplex PCR, while the TCRdb copy is restricted to in-frame clones and leaves out a portion. The V and J calls and the clone size are those of that table, but D and trimming were determined from the DNA. This sample carries 110,000 or so clones, 85% of them seen once, and the ten largest clones take 10% to 15%.

This chain uses TRBV24-1 with TRBJ2-7; 9 bases fit TRBD1. The material sequenced was peripheral blood. The clonotype comes from a human donor in a cohort sampled during active COVID-19. The CDR3 protein is CATNGQGIGLYEQYF. For the CDR3, the DNA is TGTGCCACCAATGGACAGGGGATTGGTCTATACGAGCAGTACTTC.